This is a list of T cell receptor beta chains from one sample in a study of vaccination effects on CD4 cells after COVID-19. TCRdb's copy holds only in-frame clones and misses some; the assay was immunoSEQ multiplex PCR. The table has 10,000 to 13,000 clones, around 74% seen once; the top ten hold less than 25%. The antigens of these receptors remain unknown. The sequences come from CD4+ T cells from PBMCs cultured with HCoV-229E spike peptides, collected before COVID-19 vaccination. The source is a human donor who received a COVID-19 vaccine. Each CDR3 is given without its conserved first and last residue.

v_call: TRBV3-1/TRBV3-2; cdr3_aa: ASSPWGRADTQY
v_call: TRBV30; cdr3_aa: AWRGQGAAGAYGYT
v_call: TRBV2; cdr3_aa: ASRGPPYGYT
v_call: TRBV5-1; cdr3_aa: ASSLGQETQY
v_call: TRBV28; cdr3_aa: AILSVNGNTIY
v_call: TRBV30; cdr3_aa: AWRQLYGYT
v_call: TRBV3-1/TRBV3-2; cdr3_aa: ASSQEVQGGGYT
v_call: TRBV3-1/TRBV3-2; cdr3_aa: ASSQGGAGYYGYT
v_call: TRBV28; cdr3_aa: ASKVTSGRSRHEQF
v_call: TRBV5-1; cdr3_aa: ASSSRASGNEQF
v_call: TRBV19; cdr3_aa: ASSIRGAPTDNQPQH
v_call: TRBV5-1; cdr3_aa: ASSPTGDRNTEAF
v_call: TRBV30; cdr3_aa: AWSGGNFEQY
v_call: TRBV2; cdr3_aa: ASRAPSYEQY
v_call: TRBV2; cdr3_aa: ASSEAGNRALH
v_call: TRBV7-2; cdr3_aa: ASSRQGRSSPLH